This T cell receptor beta chain was identified during a study of shared clonotypes between healthy human individuals. From CD4+ cells came CD45RA+ naive and CD45RA-negative memory subsets. Deep-level running was used for the assay. Sequencing used immunoSEQ multiplex PCR; TCRdb keeps in-frame clones, though not all of them. The data hold about 2.4 million clones, with more than 85% observed a single time. CDR1 is SGHRS and CDR2 is YFSETQ in the germline V gene. V shed 0 bases and J 5 bases; nucleotides not matched to a gene: 8. The CDR3 is 15 amino acids. V and J are TRBV5-1 and TRBJ2-7, with 7 bases lining up with TRBD2. The TCR originated in a young man in good health. Some clones in this sample may be carry-over from other donors' samples. Input material: naive CD4+ T cells from PBMCs. Subset defined: CD45RA+ positively selected. The CDR3 protein is CASSLVVGLGNEQYF. For the CDR3, the DNA is TGCGCCAGCAGCTTGGTTGTCGGACTAGGAAACGAGCAGTACTTC.